These 3 T cell receptor beta chains were all obtained from the same sample, sequenced in a study of blood T cells in healthy people across ages. A second PCR, run for roughly 6 to 11 cycles, used a sample-barcoded 5' primer plus a J-beta primer mix. TCRdb re-derived calls from the 5' RACE reads in MiXCR, one entry per CDR3 protein. The sample contains around 500,000 distinct CDR3 sequences, under 55% of which appear only once. The sample was blood. The receptor source for this set is a man older than 75 in good health.

The table lists this clonotype with many counts. The chain employs TRBV7-9 and TRBJ2-1, with D possibly TRBD2 on 7 matching bases. The germline CDR1 and CDR2 sequences are SEHNR and FQNEAQ (reference sequence). The CDR3 sequence is 15 residues long. V lost 5 bases to trimming and J lost 5 bases, with 16 bases between them. The CDR3 DNA is TGTGCCAGCAGCCCTTGGGGGGGGCACGACAATGAGCAGTTCTTC. Translated, it gives CASSPWGGHDNEQFF.

With regard to this clonotype: No conserved phenylalanine or tryptophan ends this CDR3, so it is likely a read error. This sequence joins TRBV12-3 or TRBV12-4 and TRBJ2-4; D may be TRBD2 (6 bases). Trimming pared 3 bases from V and 0 bases from J, leaving 12 bases between. The CDR3 extends over 16 amino acids. The CDR3 loop is CASSFRESLAKNIQYC. The DNA of the CDR3 is TGTGCCAGCAGTTTCCGGGAGTCCCTAGCCAAAAACATTCAGTACTGC.

V is TRBV7-6 and J is TRBJ2-5; D remains unclear. The CDR3 loop spans 14 amino acids. Between the trimmed V and J ends, which lost 5 bases and 11 bases, there was a span of 21 bases. Germline V lookup: CDR1 SGHVS, CDR2 FNYEAQ. CDR3 bases: TGTGCCAGCAGCGCTAGAAGGCTGTCCAATGAGCAGTACTTC. Residues: CASSARRLSNEQYF.